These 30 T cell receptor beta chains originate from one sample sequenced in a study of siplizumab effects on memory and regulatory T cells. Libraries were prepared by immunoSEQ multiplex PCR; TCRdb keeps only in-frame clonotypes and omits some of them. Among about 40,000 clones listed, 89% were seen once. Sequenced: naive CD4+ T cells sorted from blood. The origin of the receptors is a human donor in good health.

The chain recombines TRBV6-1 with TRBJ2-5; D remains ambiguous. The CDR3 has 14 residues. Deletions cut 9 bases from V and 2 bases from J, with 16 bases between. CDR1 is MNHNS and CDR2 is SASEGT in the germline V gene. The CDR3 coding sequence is TGTGCCAGTAAACAGTCTAGGGTACAAGAGACCCAGTACTTC. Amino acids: CASKQSRVQETQYF.

The CDR3 DNA sequence: TGTGCCAGCAGCTCCCCGGCAAGGAGCTCCTACAATGAGCAGTTCTTC. It specifies CASSSPARSSYNEQFF. This chain connects TRBV11-3 to TRBJ2-1; D unclear. This CDR3 has 16 residues. Per the germline V gene, CDR1 is SGHNT and CDR2 is YENEEA. V was pared by 4 bases and J by 0 bases, with 13 bases between.

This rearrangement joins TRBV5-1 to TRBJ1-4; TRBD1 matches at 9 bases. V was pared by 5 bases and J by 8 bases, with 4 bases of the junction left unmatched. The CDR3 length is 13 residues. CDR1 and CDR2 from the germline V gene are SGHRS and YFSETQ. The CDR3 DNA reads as TGCGCCAGCAGGGGACAGGGCAACGAAAAACTGTTTTTT. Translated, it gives CASRGQGNEKLFF. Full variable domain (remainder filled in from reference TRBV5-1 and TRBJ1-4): KAGVTQTPRYLIKTRGQQVTLSCSPISGHRSVSWYQQTPGQGLQFLFEYFSETQRNKGNFPGRFSGRQFSNSRSEMNVSTLELGDSALYLCASRGQGNEKLFFGSGTQLSVL.

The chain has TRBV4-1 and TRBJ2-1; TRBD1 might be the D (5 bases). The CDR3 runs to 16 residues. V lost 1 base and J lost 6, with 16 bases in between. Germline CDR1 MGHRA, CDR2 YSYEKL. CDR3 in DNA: TGCGCCAGCAGCCAAGTGGCCAGGGTAAGGGGCAATGAGCAGTTCTTC. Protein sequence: CASSQVARVRGNEQFF.

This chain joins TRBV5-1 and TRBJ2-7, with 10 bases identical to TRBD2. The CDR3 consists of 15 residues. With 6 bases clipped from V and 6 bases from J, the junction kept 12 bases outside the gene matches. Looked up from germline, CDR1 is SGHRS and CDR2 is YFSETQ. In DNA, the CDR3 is TGCGCCAGCAACAGAGCTAGCGGGGGACCGGGCGAGCAGTACTTC. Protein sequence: CASNRASGGPGEQYF.

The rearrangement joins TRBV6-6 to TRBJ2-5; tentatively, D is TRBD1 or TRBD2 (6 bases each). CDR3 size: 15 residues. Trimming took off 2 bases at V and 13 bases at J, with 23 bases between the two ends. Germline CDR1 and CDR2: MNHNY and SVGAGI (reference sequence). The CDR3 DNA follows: TGTGCCAGCAGTTACCGCGAACGGGGGCCCGTCATTGGGTACTTC. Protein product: CASSYRERGPVIGYF.

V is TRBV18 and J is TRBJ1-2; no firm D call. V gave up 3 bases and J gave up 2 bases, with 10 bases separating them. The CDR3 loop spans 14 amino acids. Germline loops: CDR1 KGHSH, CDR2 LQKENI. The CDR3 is CASSPGVSNYGYTF. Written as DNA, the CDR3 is TGTGCCAGCTCACCTGGGGTATCGAACTATGGCTACACCTTC.

The CDR3 nucleotides are TGTGCCAGTAAACCCCTATCCTACTCCTACGAGCAGTACTTC. Its protein is CASKPLSYSYEQYF. The V call is TRBV19, the J call TRBJ2-7, with D uncertain. CDR1 and CDR2 from the germline V gene are LNHDA and SQIVND (reference sequence). The CDR3 has 14 amino acids. V dropped 7 bases and J dropped 0 bases, with 13 bases sitting between them.

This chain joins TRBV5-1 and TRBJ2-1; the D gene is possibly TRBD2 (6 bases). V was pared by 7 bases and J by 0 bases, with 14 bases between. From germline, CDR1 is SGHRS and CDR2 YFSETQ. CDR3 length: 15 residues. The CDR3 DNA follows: TGCGCCAGCGAGGCGGGGTCAAGCTCCTACAATGAGCAGTTCTTC. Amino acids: CASEAGSSSYNEQFF.

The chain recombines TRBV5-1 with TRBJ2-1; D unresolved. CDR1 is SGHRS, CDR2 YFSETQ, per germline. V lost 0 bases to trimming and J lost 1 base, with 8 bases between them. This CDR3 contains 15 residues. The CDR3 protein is CASSLVPESYNEQFF. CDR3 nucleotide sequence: TGCGCCAGCAGCTTGGTCCCAGAGTCCTACAATGAGCAGTTCTTC.

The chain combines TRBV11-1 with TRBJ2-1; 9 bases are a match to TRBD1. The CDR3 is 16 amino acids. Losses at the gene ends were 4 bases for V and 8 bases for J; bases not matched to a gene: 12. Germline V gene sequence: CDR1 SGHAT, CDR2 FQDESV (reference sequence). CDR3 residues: CASSSGPPTGGHEQFF. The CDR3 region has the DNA TGTGCCAGCAGCTCCGGGCCGCCGACAGGGGGGCATGAGCAGTTCTTC.

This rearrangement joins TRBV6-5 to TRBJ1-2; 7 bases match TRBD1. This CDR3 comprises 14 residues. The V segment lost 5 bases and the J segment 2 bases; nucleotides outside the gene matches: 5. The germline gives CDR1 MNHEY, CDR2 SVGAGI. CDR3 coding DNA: TGTGCCAGCAGTCCCAGGGGGTTCAACTATGGCTACACCTTC. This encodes CASSPRGFNYGYTF.

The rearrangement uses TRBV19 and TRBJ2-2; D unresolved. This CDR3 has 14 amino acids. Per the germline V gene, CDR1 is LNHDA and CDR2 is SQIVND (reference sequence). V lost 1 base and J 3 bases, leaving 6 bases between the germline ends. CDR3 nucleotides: TGTGCCAGTAGTATAGCACACTACACCGGGGAGCTGTTTTTT. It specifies CASSIAHYTGELFF.

The CDR3 DNA reads as TGTGCCAGCAGTCCAGGGGGCACCGGGGAGCTGTTTTTT. Protein: CASSPGGTGELFF. The chain is built from TRBV6-5 and TRBJ2-2, with 7 bases that match TRBD1. Germline V CDR1 and CDR2: MNHEY, SVGAGI. V shed 5 bases, J shed 4 bases, and the junction held 1 base outside the gene matches. This CDR3 contains 13 residues.

CDR3 in DNA: TGTGCCAGCAGCGGGACAGGGGGTGTGCACACTGAAGCTTTCTTT. Its protein product is CASSGTGGVHTEAFF. This sequence joins TRBV2 and TRBJ1-1; TRBD1 aligns across 11 bases. The CDR3 totals 15 residues. The J segment lost 3 bases and the V segment lost 6 bases, leaving 6 bases of the junction unmatched. Per germline, CDR1 SNHLY and CDR2 FYNNEI.

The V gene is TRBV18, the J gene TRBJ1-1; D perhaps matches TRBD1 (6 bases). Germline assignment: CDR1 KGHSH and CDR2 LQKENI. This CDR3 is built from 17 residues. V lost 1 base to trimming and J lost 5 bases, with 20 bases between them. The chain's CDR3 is CASSPRVLGQGRTEAFF. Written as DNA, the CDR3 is TGTGCCAGCTCACCACGGGTCTTGGGTCAGGGGAGGACTGAAGCTTTCTTT.

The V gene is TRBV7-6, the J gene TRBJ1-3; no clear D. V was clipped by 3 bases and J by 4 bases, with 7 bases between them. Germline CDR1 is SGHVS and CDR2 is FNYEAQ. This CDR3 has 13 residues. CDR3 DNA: TGTGCCAGCAGCTTCGACGGAGGAAACACCATATATTTT. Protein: CASSFDGGNTIYF.

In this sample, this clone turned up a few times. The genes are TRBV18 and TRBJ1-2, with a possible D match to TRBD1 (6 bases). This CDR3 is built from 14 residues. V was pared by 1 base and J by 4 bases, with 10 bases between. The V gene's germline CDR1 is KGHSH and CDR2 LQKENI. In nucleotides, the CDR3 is TGTGCCAGCTCACCACGGGACACTCTCTATGGCTACACCTTC. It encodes CASSPRDTLYGYTF.

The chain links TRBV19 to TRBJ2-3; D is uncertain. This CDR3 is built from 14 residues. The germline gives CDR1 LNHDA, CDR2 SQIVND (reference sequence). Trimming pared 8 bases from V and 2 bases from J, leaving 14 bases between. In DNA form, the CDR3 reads TGTGCCAGTGCTCTAGGGATTAACACAGATACGCAGTATTTT. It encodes CASALGINTDTQYF.

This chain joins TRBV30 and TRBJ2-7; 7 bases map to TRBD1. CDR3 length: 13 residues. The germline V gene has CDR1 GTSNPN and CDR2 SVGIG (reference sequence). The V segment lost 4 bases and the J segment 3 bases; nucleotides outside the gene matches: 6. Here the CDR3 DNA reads TGTGCCTGGACTACCACAGGGGTCTACGAGCAGTACTTC. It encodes CAWTTTGVYEQYF.

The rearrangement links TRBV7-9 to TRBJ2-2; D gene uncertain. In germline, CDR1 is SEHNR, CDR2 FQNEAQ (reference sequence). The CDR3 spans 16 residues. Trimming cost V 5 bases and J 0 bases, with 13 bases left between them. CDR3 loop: CASSHPGHSNTGELFF. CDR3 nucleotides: TGTGCCAGCAGCCACCCTGGCCATTCGAACACCGGGGAGCTGTTTTTT.

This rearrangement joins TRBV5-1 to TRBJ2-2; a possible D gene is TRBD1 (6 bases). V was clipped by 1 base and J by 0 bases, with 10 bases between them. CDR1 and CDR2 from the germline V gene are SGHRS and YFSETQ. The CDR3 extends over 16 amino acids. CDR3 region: CASSLRKGANTGELFF. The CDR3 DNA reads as TGCGCCAGCAGCTTGAGAAAGGGGGCGAACACCGGGGAGCTGTTTTTT.

The CDR3 bases are TGTGCCAGCAGCTCCCTGGGCCTCCTAGATACGCAGTATTTT. Protein product: CASSSLGLLDTQYF. The gene calls are TRBV7-2 and TRBJ2-3; D ambiguous. Germline-derived CDR1 and CDR2 are SGHTA and FQGNSA. The CDR3 covers 14 residues. The V and J ends lost 4 bases and 5 bases respectively, with 13 bases between them.

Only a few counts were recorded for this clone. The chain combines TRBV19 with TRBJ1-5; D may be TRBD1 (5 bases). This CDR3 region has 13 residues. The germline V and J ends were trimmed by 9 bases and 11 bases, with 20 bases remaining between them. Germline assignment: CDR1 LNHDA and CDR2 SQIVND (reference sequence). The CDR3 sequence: CASRRDGPDSQHF. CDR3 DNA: TGTGCCAGCCGTCGGGACGGGCCCGACTCCCAGCATTTT.

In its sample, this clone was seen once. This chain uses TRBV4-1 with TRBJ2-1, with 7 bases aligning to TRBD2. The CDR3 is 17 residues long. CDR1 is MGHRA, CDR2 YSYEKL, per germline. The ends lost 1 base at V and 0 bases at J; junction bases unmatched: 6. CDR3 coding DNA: TGCGCCAGCAGCCAAGGGCCCGGGGGGAGCTCCTACAATGAGCAGTTCTTC. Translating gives CASSQGPGGSSYNEQFF.

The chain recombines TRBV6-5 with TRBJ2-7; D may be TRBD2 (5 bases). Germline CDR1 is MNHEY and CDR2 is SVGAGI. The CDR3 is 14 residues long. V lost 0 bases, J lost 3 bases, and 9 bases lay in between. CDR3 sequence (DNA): TGTGCCAGCAGTTACTCTGACGGACTCTACGAGCAGTACTTC. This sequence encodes CASSYSDGLYEQYF.

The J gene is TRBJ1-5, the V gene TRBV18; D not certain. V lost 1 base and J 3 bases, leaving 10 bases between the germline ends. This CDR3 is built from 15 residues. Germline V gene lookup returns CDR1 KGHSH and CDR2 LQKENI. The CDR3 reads CASSPQGSHNQPQHF. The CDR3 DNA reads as TGTGCCAGCTCACCACAGGGTTCCCACAATCAGCCCCAGCATTTT.

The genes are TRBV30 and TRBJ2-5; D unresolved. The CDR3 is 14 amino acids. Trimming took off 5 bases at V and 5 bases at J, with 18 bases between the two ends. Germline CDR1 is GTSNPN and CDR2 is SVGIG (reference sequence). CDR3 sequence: CAWGRAPLRETQYF. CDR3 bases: TGTGCCTGGGGTCGGGCCCCCCTTAGGGAGACCCAGTACTTC.

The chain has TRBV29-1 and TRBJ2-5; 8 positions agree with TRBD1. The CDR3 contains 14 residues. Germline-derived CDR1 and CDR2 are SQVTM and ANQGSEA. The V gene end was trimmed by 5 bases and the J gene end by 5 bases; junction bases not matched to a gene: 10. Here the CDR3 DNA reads TGCAGCGTTCTGGACAGGGATGGGTGGGAGACCCAGTACTTC. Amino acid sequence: CSVLDRDGWETQYF.

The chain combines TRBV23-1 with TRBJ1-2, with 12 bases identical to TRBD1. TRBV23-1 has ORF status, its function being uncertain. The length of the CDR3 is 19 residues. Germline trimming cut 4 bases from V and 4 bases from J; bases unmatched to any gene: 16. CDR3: CASSRGGPGTGGESYGYTF. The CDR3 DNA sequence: TGCGCCAGCAGTCGCGGGGGGCCGGGGACAGGGGGCGAGAGCTATGGCTACACCTTC.